These T cell receptor beta chains were read from a single sample in a study of cytomegalovirus exposure and HLA in healthy donors. Profiled with immunoSEQ multiplex PCR; TCRdb holds only in-frame clones, not every one. This table holds more than 90,000 clones, around 77% found once. The sequenced sample was PBMCs. These receptors all stem from a man over 45 in good health and CMV-seropositive. CDR3s leave out the opening cysteine and the closing phenylalanine or tryptophan. The order of the fields is J gene, V gene, CDR3 protein.

j_call: TRBJ2-2; v_call: TRBV5-1; cdr3_aa: ASSPRGLGYTGELF
j_call: TRBJ2-5; v_call: TRBV7-9; cdr3_aa: ASSFTGEETQY
j_call: TRBJ2-7; v_call: TRBV6-6; cdr3_aa: ASSFPGREGYEQY
j_call: TRBJ1-5; v_call: TRBV5-6; cdr3_aa: ASSLVGQGDQPQH
j_call: TRBJ2-7; v_call: TRBV14; cdr3_aa: ASSPLGTSRSYEQY
j_call: TRBJ1-2; v_call: TRBV25-1; cdr3_aa: ASSTSGNYGYT
j_call: TRBJ1-6; v_call: TRBV6-6; cdr3_aa: ASRPRDSNSPLH
j_call: TRBJ2-7; v_call: TRBV15; cdr3_aa: ATSRDVGGRSSYEQY
j_call: TRBJ1-2; v_call: TRBV7-2; cdr3_aa: ASSPGQGRSGYT
j_call: TRBJ1-1; v_call: TRBV28; cdr3_aa: ASSLKGPHAF
j_call: TRBJ1-3; v_call: TRBV30; cdr3_aa: AWSPPSVSGNTIY
j_call: TRBJ2-3; v_call: TRBV18; cdr3_aa: ASSPLLDTSMY
j_call: TRBJ2-7; v_call: TRBV10-3; cdr3_aa: AISGGQGDYEQY
j_call: TRBJ2-7; v_call: TRBV4-2; cdr3_aa: ASSPYRDRNYEQY
j_call: TRBJ2-7; v_call: TRBV10-2; cdr3_aa: ASRRAGDHEQY